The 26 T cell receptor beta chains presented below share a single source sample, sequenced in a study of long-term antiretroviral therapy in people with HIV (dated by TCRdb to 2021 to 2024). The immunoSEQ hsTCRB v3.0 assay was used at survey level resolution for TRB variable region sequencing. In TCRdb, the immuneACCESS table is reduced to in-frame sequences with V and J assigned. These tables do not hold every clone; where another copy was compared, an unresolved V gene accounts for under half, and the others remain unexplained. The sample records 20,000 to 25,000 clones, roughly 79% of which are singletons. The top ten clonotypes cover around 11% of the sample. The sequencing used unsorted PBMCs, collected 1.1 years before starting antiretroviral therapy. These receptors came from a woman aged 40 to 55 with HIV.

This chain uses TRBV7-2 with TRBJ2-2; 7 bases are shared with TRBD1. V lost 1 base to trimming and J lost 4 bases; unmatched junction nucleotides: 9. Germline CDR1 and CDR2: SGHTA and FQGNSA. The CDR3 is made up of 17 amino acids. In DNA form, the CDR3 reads TGTGCCAGCAGCTTAGGGAGACAGGGATGGGTCACCGGGGAGCTGTTTTTT. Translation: CASSLGRQGWVTGELFF.

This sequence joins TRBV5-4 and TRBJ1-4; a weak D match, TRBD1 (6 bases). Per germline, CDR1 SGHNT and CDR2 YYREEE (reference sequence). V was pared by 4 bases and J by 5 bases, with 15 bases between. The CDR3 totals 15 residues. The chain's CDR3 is CASSAQGRGNEKLFF. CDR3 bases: TGTGCCAGCAGCGCTCAGGGAAGGGGGAATGAAAAACTGTTTTTT.

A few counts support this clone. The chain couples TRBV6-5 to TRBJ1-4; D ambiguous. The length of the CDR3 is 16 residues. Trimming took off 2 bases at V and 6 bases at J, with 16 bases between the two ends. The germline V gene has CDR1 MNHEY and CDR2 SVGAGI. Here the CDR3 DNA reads TGTGCCAGCAGTTACACGACGGTCCCGAATGATGAAAAACTGTTTTTT. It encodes CASSYTTVPNDEKLFF.

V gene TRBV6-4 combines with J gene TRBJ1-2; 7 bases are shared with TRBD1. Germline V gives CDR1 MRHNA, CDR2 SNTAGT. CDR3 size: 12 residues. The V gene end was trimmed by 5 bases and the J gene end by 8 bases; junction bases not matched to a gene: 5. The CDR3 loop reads CASSNDRVGYTF. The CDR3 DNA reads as TGTGCCAGCAGTAATGACAGGGTCGGCTACACCTTC.

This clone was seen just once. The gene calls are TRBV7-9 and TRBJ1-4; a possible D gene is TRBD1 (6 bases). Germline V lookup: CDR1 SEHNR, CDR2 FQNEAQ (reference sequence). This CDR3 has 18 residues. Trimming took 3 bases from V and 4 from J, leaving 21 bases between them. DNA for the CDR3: TGTGCCAGCAGCTTGGGGGGGCTTGGTTCGACAATTAATGAAAAACTGTTTTTT. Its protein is CASSLGGLGSTINEKLFF.

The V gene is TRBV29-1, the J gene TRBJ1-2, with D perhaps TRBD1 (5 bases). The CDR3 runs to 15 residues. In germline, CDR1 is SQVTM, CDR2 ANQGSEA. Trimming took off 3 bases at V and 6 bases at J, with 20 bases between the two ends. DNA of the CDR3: TGCAGCGTTGACTACTCCCGTGGGGGGGTCAATGGCTACACCTTC. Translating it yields CSVDYSRGGVNGYTF.

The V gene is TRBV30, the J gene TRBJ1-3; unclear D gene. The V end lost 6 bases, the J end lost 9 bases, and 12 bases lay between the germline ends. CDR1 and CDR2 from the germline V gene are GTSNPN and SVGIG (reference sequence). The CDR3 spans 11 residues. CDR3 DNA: TGTGCCTGCCGTCGGACCGGCACCATATATTTT. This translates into CACRRTGTIYF.

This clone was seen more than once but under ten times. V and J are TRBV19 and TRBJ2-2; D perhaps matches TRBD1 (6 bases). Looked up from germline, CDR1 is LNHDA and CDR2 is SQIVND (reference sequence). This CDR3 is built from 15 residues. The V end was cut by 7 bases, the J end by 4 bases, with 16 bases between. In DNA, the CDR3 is TGTGCCAGTAAAAGGGATCCCAGGGGCACCGGGGAGCTGTTTTTT. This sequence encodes CASKRDPRGTGELFF.

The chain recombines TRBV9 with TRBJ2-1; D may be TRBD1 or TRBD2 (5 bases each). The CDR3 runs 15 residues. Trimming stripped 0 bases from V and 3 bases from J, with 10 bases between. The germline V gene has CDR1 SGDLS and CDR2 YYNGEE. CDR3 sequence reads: CASSVDGTYYNEQFF. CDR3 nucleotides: TGTGCCAGCAGCGTAGATGGGACCTACTACAATGAGCAGTTCTTC.

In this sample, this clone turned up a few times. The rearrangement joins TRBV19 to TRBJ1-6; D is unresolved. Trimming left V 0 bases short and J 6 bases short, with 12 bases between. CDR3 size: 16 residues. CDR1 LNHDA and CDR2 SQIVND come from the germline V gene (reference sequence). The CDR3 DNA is TGTGCCAGTAGTATAGACCTCCGAGGGCGTAATTCACCCCTCCACTTT. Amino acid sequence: CASSIDLRGRNSPLHF.

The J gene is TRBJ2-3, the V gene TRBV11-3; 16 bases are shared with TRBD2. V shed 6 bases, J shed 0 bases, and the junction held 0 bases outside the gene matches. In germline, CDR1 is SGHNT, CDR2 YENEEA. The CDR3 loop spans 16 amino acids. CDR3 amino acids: CASRGLAGGSTDTQYF. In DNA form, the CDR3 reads TGTGCCAGCAGGGGACTAGCGGGGGGGAGCACAGATACGCAGTATTTT.

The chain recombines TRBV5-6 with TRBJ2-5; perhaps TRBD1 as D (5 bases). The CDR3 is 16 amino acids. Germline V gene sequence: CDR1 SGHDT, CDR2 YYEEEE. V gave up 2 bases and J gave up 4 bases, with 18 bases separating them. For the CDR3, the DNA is TGTGCCAGCAGCTTTATGGGGCCCACCGAGACAGAGACCCAGTACTTC. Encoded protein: CASSFMGPTETETQYF.

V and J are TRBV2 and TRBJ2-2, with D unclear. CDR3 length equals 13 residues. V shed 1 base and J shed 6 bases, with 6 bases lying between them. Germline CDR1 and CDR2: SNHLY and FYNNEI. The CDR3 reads CASSEGGAGELFF. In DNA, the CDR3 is TGTGCCAGCAGTGAAGGTGGGGCCGGGGAGCTGTTTTTT.

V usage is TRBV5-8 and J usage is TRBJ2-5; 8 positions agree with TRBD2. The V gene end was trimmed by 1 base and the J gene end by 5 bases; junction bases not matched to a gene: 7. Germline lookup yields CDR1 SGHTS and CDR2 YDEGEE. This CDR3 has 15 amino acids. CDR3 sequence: CASSLRGLAWETQYF. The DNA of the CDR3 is TGTGCCAGCAGCTTGCGTGGACTAGCCTGGGAGACCCAGTACTTC.

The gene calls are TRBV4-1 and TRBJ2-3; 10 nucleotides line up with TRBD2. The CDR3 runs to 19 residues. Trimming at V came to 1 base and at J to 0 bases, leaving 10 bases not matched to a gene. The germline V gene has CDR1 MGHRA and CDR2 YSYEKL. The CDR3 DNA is TGCGCCAGCAGCCAAGTGACCCTCAGCGGGAGGGGTAGCACAGATACGCAGTATTTT. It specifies CASSQVTLSGRGSTDTQYF.

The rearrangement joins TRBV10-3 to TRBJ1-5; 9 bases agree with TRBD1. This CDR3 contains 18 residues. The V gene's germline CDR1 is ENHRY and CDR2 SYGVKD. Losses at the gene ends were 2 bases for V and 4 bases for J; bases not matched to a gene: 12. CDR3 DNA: TGTGCCATCAGTGAGAGACCCGGACAGGGGCCGTCTAATCAGCCCCAGCATTTT. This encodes CAISERPGQGPSNQPQHF.

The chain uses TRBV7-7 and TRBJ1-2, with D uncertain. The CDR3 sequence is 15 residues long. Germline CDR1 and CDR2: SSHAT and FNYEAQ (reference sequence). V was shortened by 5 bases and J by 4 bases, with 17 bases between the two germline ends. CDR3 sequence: CASSGSCRKTYGYTF. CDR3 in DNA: TGTGCCAGCAGCGGATCGTGCCGAAAGACCTATGGCTACACCTTC.

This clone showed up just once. The CDR3 loop reads CASSQDGPGAGGNTIYF. In nucleotides, the CDR3 is TGCGCCAGCAGCCAAGATGGGCCGGGGGCGGGTGGAAACACCATATATTTT. The chain links TRBV4-3 to TRBJ1-3, with D perhaps matching TRBD1 (6 bases). Deletions cut 0 bases from V and 3 bases from J, with 15 bases between. The germline V gene encodes CDR1 LGHNA and CDR2 YSLEER. The CDR3 has 17 residues.

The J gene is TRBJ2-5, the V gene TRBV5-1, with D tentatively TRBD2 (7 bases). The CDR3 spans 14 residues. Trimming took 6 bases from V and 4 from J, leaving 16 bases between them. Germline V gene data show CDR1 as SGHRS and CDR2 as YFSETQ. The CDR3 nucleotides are TGCGCCAGCACAAGGGGGGGAGGCCCAGAGACCCAGTACTTC. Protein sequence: CASTRGGGPETQYF.

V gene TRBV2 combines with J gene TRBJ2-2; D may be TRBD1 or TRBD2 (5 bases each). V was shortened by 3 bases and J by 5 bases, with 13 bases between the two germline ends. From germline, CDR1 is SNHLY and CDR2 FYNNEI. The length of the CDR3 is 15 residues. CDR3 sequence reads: CASSELGELTGELFF. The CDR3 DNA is TGTGCCAGCAGTGAGCTAGGGGAGTTAACCGGGGAGCTGTTTTTT.

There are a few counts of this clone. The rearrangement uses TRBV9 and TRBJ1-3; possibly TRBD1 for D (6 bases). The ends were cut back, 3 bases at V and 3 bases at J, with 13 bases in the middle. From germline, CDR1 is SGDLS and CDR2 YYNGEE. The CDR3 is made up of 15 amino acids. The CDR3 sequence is CASSADTGRGNTIYF. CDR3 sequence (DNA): TGTGCCAGCAGCGCTGACACAGGGCGTGGAAACACCATATATTTT.

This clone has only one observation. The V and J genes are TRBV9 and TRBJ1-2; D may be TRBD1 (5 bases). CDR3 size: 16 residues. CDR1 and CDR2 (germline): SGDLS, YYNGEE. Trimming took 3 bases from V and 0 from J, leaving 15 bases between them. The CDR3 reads CASSAPGTVTNYGYTF. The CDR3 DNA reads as TGTGCCAGCAGCGCGCCGGGGACGGTTACTAACTATGGCTACACCTTC.

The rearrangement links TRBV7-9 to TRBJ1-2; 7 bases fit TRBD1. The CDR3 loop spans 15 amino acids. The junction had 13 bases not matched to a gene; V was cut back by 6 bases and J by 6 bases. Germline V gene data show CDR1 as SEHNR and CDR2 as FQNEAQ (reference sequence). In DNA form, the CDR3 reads TGTGCCAGCAGAAGACAGGGAGGCGTTTCGGATGGCTACACCTTC. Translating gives CASRRQGGVSDGYTF.

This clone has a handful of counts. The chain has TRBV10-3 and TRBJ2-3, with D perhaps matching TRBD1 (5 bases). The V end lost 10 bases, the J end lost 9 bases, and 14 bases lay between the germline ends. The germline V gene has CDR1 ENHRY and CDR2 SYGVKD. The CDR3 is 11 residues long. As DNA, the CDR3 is TGTGCCACGAAACAGGAGAAGACGCAGTATTTT. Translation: CATKQEKTQYF.

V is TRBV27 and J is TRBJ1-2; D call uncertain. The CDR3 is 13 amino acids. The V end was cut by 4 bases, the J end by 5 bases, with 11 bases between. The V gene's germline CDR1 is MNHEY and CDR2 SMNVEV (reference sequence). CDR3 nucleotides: TGTGCCAGCAGTTCGACCCCAAATTATGGCTACACCTTC. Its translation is CASSSTPNYGYTF.

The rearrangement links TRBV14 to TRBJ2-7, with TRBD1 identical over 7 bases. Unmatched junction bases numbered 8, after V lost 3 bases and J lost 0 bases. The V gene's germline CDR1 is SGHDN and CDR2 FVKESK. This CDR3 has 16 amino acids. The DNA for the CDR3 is TGTGCCAGCAGCCAGACCCAGGGGGTCCTCTCCTACGAGCAGTACTTC. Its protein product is CASSQTQGVLSYEQYF.